One and the same sample provided the 26 T cell receptor beta chains below, sequenced in a study of T cell repertoires in cytomegalovirus infection (dated by TCRdb to between 2018 and 2021). Sequencing used an Illumina HiSeq 1500. Using fastp trimming at Q25 and MiXCR clonotype assembly, TCRdb reanalyzed the public sequencing data and kept in-frame beta chains. Rows with one shared CDR3 protein collapse into an entry with the most common genes and DNA. This sample holds roughly 280,000 distinct CDR3 sequences; roughly an eighth were observed only once. Roughly 8.9% of the sample is taken by the ten largest. The sequencing sample was made of PBMCs. The receptor set was obtained from a human donor in good health (CMV status not recorded). Some clones in this sample may be carry-over from other donors' samples.

Many counts were recorded for this clonotype. The CDR3 here is CASSLDREDTQYF. In DNA, the CDR3 is TGTGCCAGCAGCTTAGACAGGGAAGATACGCAGTATTTT. The chain joins TRBV7-2 to TRBJ2-3, with D maybe TRBD1 (6 bases). V lost 1 base and J lost 5, with 7 bases in between. This CDR3 is built from 13 residues. Per the germline V gene, CDR1 is SGHTA and CDR2 is FQGNSA.

The chain is built from TRBV7-3 and TRBJ2-2; D might be TRBD2 (6 bases). V was pared by 3 bases and J by 0 bases, with 11 bases between. CDR3 size: 16 residues. Germline V CDR1 and CDR2: SGHTA, FQGTGA. The DNA for the CDR3 is TGTGCCAGCAGCTTGCCGGGAGAGGCGAACACCGGGGAGCTGTTTTTT. Translation: CASSLPGEANTGELFF.

In its sample, this clonotype was seen a few times. The V call is TRBV25-1, the J call TRBJ1-3; TRBD1 might be the D (5 bases). The germline gives CDR1 MGHDK, CDR2 SYGVNS. The CDR3 length is 15 residues. The V and J ends lost 1 base and 9 bases respectively, with 16 bases between them. The CDR3 region has the DNA TGTGCCAGCAGTGAATTCCACAGGAGCCCTTCCACCATATATTTT. Translation: CASSEFHRSPSTIYF.

This clonotype was detected only a few times. The rearrangement joins TRBV15 to TRBJ2-1; D is possibly TRBD2 (6 bases). Germline CDR1 is LNHNV and CDR2 is YYDKDF (reference sequence). Trimming took off 3 bases at V and 9 bases at J, with 24 bases between the two ends. The length of the CDR3 is 17 residues. The CDR3 here is CATSSRASEGVTGEQFF. The CDR3 DNA reads as TGTGCCACCAGCAGTAGGGCTAGCGAAGGGGTAACGGGTGAGCAGTTCTTC.

This clonotype has at least ten counts. J is TRBJ2-7 and V is TRBV7-6; TRBD1 aligns across 9 bases. J gave up 5 bases and V 5 bases, and 7 bases lay outside the gene matches. The CDR3 spans 14 residues. Germline values: CDR1 SGHVS, CDR2 FNYEAQ. The CDR3 DNA is TGTGCCAGCAGCCTGGGACAGGGCACGAACGAGCAGTACTTC. Protein product: CASSLGQGTNEQYF.

This clonotype was observed a few times. The J gene is TRBJ2-7, the V gene TRBV28; tentatively, D is TRBD2 (6 bases). This CDR3 contains 14 residues. V dropped 1 base and J dropped 4 bases, with 11 bases sitting between them. Germline V lookup: CDR1 MDHEN, CDR2 SYDVKM. For the CDR3, the DNA is TGTGCCAGCAGTTTATTCGCGGGATTATACGAGCAGTACTTC. This gives the protein CASSLFAGLYEQYF. Full variable domain (outside the CDR3, taken from reference TRBV28 and TRBJ2-7): DVKVTQSSRYLVKRTGEKVFLECVQDMDHENMFWYRQDPGLGLRLIYFSYDVKMKEKGDIPEGYSVSREKKERFSLILESASTNQTSMYLCASSLFAGLYEQYFGPGTRLTVT.

This chain uses TRBV29-1 with TRBJ2-1, with 9 bases fitting TRBD2. There are 13 residues in the CDR3. Per germline, CDR1 SQVTM and CDR2 ANQGSEA. The V segment lost 8 bases and the J segment 9 bases; nucleotides outside the gene matches: 11. The DNA of the CDR3 is TGCAGCACGAGACTAGCGGAGCTTGCTGAGCAGTTCTTC. It encodes CSTRLAELAEQFF.

This clonotype was found a few times. This rearrangement joins TRBV20-1 to TRBJ2-1; 7 bases are shared with TRBD2. This CDR3 comprises 15 residues. Trimming took 5 bases from V and 5 from J; bases not matched to a gene: 12. CDR1 is DFQATT, CDR2 SNEGSKA, per germline (reference sequence). CDR3 sequence (DNA): TGCAGTGCTGTGGTAGTGGCTAGCGGAGACAATGAGCAGTTCTTC. Protein sequence: CSAVVVASGDNEQFF.

The genes are TRBV2 and TRBJ2-7; D gene unclear. Per the germline V gene, CDR1 is SNHLY and CDR2 is FYNNEI. Trimming left V 0 bases short and J 2 bases short, with 17 bases between. The CDR3 length is 17 residues. The CDR3 loop is CASSEAGSGPRTYEQYF. CDR3 nucleotide sequence: TGTGCCAGCAGTGAAGCGGGCTCGGGTCCCCGAACCTACGAGCAGTACTTC. Combining the CDR3 with reference TRBV2 and TRBJ2-7 gives the whole variable domain EPEVTQTPSHQVTQMGQEVILRCVPISNHLYFYWYRQILGQKVEFLVSFYNNEISEKSEIFDDQFSVERPDGSNFTLKIRSTKLEDSAMYFCASSEAGSGPRTYEQYFGPGTRLTVT.

The chain combines TRBV15 with TRBJ2-1; 10 nucleotides match TRBD2. V shed 1 base, J shed 8 bases, and the junction held 8 bases outside the gene matches. The CDR3 loop spans 16 amino acids. Germline CDR1 reads LNHNV; CDR2 reads YYDKDF (reference sequence). The CDR3 DNA reads as TGTGCCACCAGCAGAGGCGAGGGACTAGCGCGGGATGAGCAGTTCTTC. This encodes CATSRGEGLARDEQFF.

Notes on this clonotype: This may come from a read error, since a much larger clone is one base off. V and J are TRBV20-1 and TRBJ1-1, with a weak D call TRBD1 (5 bases). The CDR3 is 15 residues long. Germline V lookup: CDR1 DFQATT, CDR2 SNEGSKA (reference sequence). The CDR3 loop reads CSARGGGGGNTESFF. Written as DNA, the CDR3 is TGCAGTGCTAGAGGGGGTGGGGGAGGAAACACTGAATCTTTCTTT.

The J gene is TRBJ2-4, the V gene TRBV20-1; tentative D call: TRBD2 (7 bases). The length of the CDR3 is 14 residues. Trimming stripped 0 bases from V and 4 bases from J, with 10 bases between. Germline loops: CDR1 DFQATT, CDR2 SNEGSKA (reference sequence). CDR3 sequence reads: CSARDGGRKNIQYF. The CDR3 DNA is TGCAGTGCTAGAGACGGGGGGCGGAAAAACATTCAGTACTTC.

This clonotype was counted only a few times. The chain employs TRBV20-1 and TRBJ2-2, with unresolved D. V lost 0 bases and J 5 bases, leaving 1 base between the germline ends. This CDR3 comprises 11 residues. Germline V lookup: CDR1 DFQATT, CDR2 SNEGSKA (reference sequence). CDR3 in amino acids: CSARDTGELFF. Here the CDR3 DNA reads TGCAGTGCTAGAGATACCGGGGAGCTGTTTTTT.

At least ten counts were recorded for this clonotype. The genes are TRBV7-8 and TRBJ2-7; D unclear. Deletions cut 5 bases from V and 0 bases from J, with 11 bases between. The germline gives CDR1 SGHVS, CDR2 FQNEAQ. The CDR3 extends over 14 amino acids. CDR3 in amino acids: CASSPRLGSYEQYF. In DNA, the CDR3 is TGTGCCAGCAGCCCCCGACTGGGCTCCTACGAGCAGTACTTC.

This clonotype occurred a few times. V and J are TRBV20-1 and TRBJ1-2, with 10 bases fitting TRBD1. Trimming took 3 bases from V and 8 from J; bases not matched to a gene: 3. Per germline, CDR1 DFQATT and CDR2 SNEGSKA (reference sequence). CDR3 length: 12 amino acids. CDR3 sequence: CSASKTGGGYTF. As DNA, the CDR3 is TGCAGTGCTAGTAAGACAGGGGGCGGCTACACCTTC.

This clonotype was found a few times. The chain links TRBV14 to TRBJ2-3; no reliable D call. Trimming took off 1 base at V and 9 bases at J, with 5 bases between the two ends. The germline CDR1 and CDR2 sequences are SGHDN and FVKESK. CDR3 length: 11 amino acids. This chain's CDR3 is CASSQAVTQYF. As DNA, the CDR3 is TGTGCCAGCAGCCAAGCAGTGACGCAGTATTTT. Drawing the rest from reference TRBV14 and TRBJ2-3, the complete variable domain is EAGVTQFPSHSVIEKGQTVTLRCDPISGHDNLYWYRRVMGKEIKFLLHFVKESKQDESGMPNNRFLAERTGGTYSTLKVQPAELEDSGVYFCASSQAVTQYFGPGTRLTVL.

The table lists this clonotype with many counts. The chain has TRBV10-2 and TRBJ2-5, with 8 nucleotides matching TRBD1. Germline CDR1 is WSHSY and CDR2 is SAAADI. The CDR3 spans 17 residues. The J segment lost 2 bases and the V segment lost 6 bases, leaving 14 bases of the junction unmatched. The CDR3 loop reads CASSIQQGQGDQETQYF. The CDR3 region has the DNA TGCGCCAGCAGCATCCAGCAAGGACAGGGTGATCAAGAGACCCAGTACTTC.

The V gene is TRBV29-1, the J gene TRBJ2-1, with TRBD2 identical over 11 bases. Unmatched junction bases numbered 10, after V lost 0 bases and J lost 3 bases. The CDR3 is 18 amino acids. The V gene's germline CDR1 is SQVTM and CDR2 ANQGSEA. Written as DNA, the CDR3 is TGCAGCGTTGAAGATTTTTTGGGGACTAGCGGAGACTACAATGAGCAGTTCTTC. As protein: CSVEDFLGTSGDYNEQFF.

This clonotype was recorded at least ten times. The gene calls are TRBV7-9 and TRBJ1-1; D perhaps matches TRBD1 (5 bases). Trimming removed 3 bases at V and 3 bases at J, with 14 bases between. The CDR3 runs to 15 residues. The germline V gene encodes CDR1 SEHNR and CDR2 FQNEAQ (reference sequence). The CDR3 nucleotides are TGTGCCAGCAGCTTGGGGCAGGGTTGGGACACTGAAGCTTTCTTT. It specifies CASSLGQGWDTEAFF.

This clonotype came up many times. The chain links TRBV7-9 to TRBJ2-5; D is uncertain. Trimming shortened V by 1 base and J by 4 bases, and 10 bases separated the two germline ends. CDR1 SEHNR and CDR2 FQNEAQ come from the germline V gene (reference sequence). The CDR3 consists of 14 residues. The CDR3 DNA follows: TGTGCCAGCAGCTTAGGGAAGATTGGAGAGACCCAGTACTTC. Encoded protein: CASSLGKIGETQYF.

In its sample, this clonotype was seen many times. The rearrangement uses TRBV7-6 and TRBJ2-7, with 7 bases that match TRBD2. CDR3 length equals 16 residues. The ends lost 4 bases at V and 6 bases at J; junction bases unmatched: 15. In germline, CDR1 is SGHVS, CDR2 FNYEAQ. The CDR3: CASSSNPGEGLGEQYF. The CDR3 coding sequence is TGTGCCAGCAGCTCCAATCCGGGGGAGGGTCTGGGCGAGCAGTACTTC.

V is TRBV15 and J is TRBJ1-1, with TRBD1 matching 7 bases. Losses at the gene ends were 8 bases for V and 3 bases for J; bases not matched to a gene: 6. This CDR3 is 13 amino acids long. Germline CDR1 reads LNHNV; CDR2 reads YYDKDF (reference sequence). The CDR3 nucleotides read TGTGCCACCGCGGCAGGGGGGGACACTGAAGCTTTCTTT. Translating gives CATAAGGDTEAFF.

This clonotype was found many times. The chain joins TRBV11-2 to TRBJ2-3; D not resolved. Per germline, CDR1 SGHAT and CDR2 FQNNGV. CDR3 size: 14 residues. Trimming took 5 bases from V and 0 from J, leaving 9 bases between them. The CDR3 DNA reads TGTGCCAGCAGCCCGCATACTAGCACAGATACGCAGTATTTT. Encoded protein: CASSPHTSTDTQYF.

There are a few counts of this clonotype. The rearrangement joins TRBV7-9 to TRBJ2-2; 8 bases are a match to TRBD1. Germline CDR1 SEHNR, CDR2 FQNEAQ (reference sequence). CDR3 length: 15 residues. Unmatched junction bases numbered 6, after V lost 6 bases and J lost 3 bases. The CDR3, as DNA: TGTGCCAGCAGACCCCTGACAGGGGACACCGGGGAGCTGTTTTTT. Translating gives CASRPLTGDTGELFF.

The rearrangement links TRBV29-1 to TRBJ1-2; 7 bases line up with TRBD1. Germline CDR1 reads SQVTM; CDR2 reads ANQGSEA. With 6 bases clipped from V and 1 base from J, the junction kept 8 bases outside the gene matches. This CDR3 spans 14 amino acids. CDR3 sequence reads: CSVRPGQINYGYTF. CDR3 coding DNA: TGCAGCGTACGTCCGGGACAGATTAACTATGGCTACACCTTC.

The chain carries TRBV29-1 and TRBJ2-1, with 9 bases fitting TRBD2. This CDR3 has 15 amino acids. Germline CDR1 SQVTM, CDR2 ANQGSEA. Unmatched junction bases numbered 7, after V lost 7 bases and J lost 0 bases. The CDR3, as DNA: TGCAGCGCCCGACTAGCGGCGAGCTCCTACAATGAGCAGTTCTTC. Translating gives CSARLAASSYNEQFF.